This T cell receptor (beta chain) was identified during a study of cytomegalovirus exposure and HLA in healthy donors. Study conclusions and caveats: In vitro checks showed that three CMV-associated chains really do target CMV antigens. Reportedly, fewer N-insertions than the 666-donor mean appeared in an Asian-associated ancestry cluster in a later analysis. Reported findings show TCR beta sequences accurately forecast HLA-A and HLA-B alleles in most subjects. Sequencing had likely introduced a cluster of highly shared sequence variants as an artifact.

Primers: 60 Vbeta forward and 13 Jbeta reverse. The repertoire was sequenced with immunoSEQ multiplex PCR; TCRdb's copy has only in-frame clones and lacks some. The profile shows fewer than 250,000 clones, over 65% of them singletons. Remarks on this clone: Its antigen is still unknown.

Germline-derived CDR1 and CDR2 are MNHEY and SVGAGI. The length of the CDR3 is 14 residues. After removal of 5 bases from V and 4 bases from J, the junction contained 4 bases not matched to a gene. The sequence derives from a man aged 35-49 years in good health and CMV-seropositive. The material sequenced was PBMCs. The chain has TRBV6-5 and TRBJ2-7, with 11 bases matching TRBD2. The CDR3 protein is CASSRLAGHYEQYF. The CDR3 DNA reads as TGTGCCAGCAGTCGACTAGCGGGACATTACGAGCAGTACTTC.